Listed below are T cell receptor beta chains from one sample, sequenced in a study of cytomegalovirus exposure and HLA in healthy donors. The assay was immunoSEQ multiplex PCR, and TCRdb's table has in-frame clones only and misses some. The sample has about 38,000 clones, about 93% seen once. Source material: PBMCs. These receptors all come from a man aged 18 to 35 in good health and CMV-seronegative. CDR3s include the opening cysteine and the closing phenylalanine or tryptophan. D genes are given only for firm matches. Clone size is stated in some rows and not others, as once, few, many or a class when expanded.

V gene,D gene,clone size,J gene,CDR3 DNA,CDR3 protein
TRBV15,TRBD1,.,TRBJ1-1,TGTGCCACCAGCAGGGACAGGGGGCGCGCCCCCGCTTTCTTT,CATSRDRGRAPAFF
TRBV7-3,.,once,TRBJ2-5,TGTGCCAGCAGCTTAAGAGGCGGAGCCAACCAAGAGACCCAGTACTTC,CASSLRGGANQETQYF
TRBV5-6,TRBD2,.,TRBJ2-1,TGTGCCAGCAGCTTCGATATGGTGCGGGAGAGCAATGAGCAGTTCTTC,CASSFDMVRESNEQFF
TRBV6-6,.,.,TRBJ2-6,TGTGCCAGCAGTTACTCCGGCTCTGGGGCCAACGTCCTGACTTTC,CASSYSGSGANVLTF
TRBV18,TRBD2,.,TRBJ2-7,TGTGCCAGCTCACCAAGGGGGACTAGGGGGAACGAGCAGTACTTC,CASSPRGTRGNEQYF
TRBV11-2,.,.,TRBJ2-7,TGTGCCAGCAGCTTAGTAGCGGATGGGGGGTACTTC,CASSLVADGGYF
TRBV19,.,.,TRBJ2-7,TGTGCCAGTAGTACCGGGGGGCCTACGGGAGAGCAGTACTTC,CASSTGGPTGEQYF
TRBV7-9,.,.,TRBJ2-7,TGTGCCAGCAGCCGGACACCTTACGAGCAGTACTTC,CASSRTPYEQYF
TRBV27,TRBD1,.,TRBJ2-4,TGTGCCAGCAGTCCCCGGACAGGGGGGGACATTCAGTACTTC,CASSPRTGGDIQYF
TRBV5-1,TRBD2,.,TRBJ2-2,TGCGCCAGCAGCTTCGAGCGGGGCCCCCCAGGCGGTGGGGAGCTGTTTTTT,CASSFERGPPGGGELFF
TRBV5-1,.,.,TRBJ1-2,TGCGCCAGCAGTTCCGAAGGGCAGGGTTTTTCTGGCTACACCTTC,CASSSEGQGFSGYTF
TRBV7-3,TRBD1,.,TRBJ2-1,TGTGCCAGCAGCTTGGGACAGGGTATCTATGAGCAGTTCTTC,CASSLGQGIYEQFF
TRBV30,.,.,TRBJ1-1,TGTGCCTGGAGGCTGGGGGGGGGCGCCGGTGAAGCTTTCTTT,CAWRLGGGAGEAFF
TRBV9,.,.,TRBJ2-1,TGTGCCAGCAGCGTAGCACAGGAATACAATGAGCAGTTCTTC,CASSVAQEYNEQFF
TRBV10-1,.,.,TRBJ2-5,TGCGCCACCGTGATACATGGAGACGCGACCCAGTACTTC,CATVIHGDATQYF
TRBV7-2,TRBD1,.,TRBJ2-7,TGTGCCAGCAGCTTTGGGACAGGGACCTACGAGCAGTACTTC,CASSFGTGTYEQYF
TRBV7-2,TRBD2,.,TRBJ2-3,TGTGCCAGCAGCTCTCCTAGCGGGGATCCCTCAGATACGCAGTATTTT,CASSSPSGDPSDTQYF
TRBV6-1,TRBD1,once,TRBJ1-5,TGTGCCAGGGACGCAGTGTTCAGGGGGAGCCAGCCCCAGCATTTT,CARDAVFRGSQPQHF
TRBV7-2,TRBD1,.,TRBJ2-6,TGTGCCAGCACCGGGACAGCCACTTTCTCTGGGGCCAACGTCCTGACTTTC,CASTGTATFSGANVLTF
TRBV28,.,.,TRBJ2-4,TGTGCCAGCAGTCCCGACAAGTCCAAAAACATTCAGTACTTC,CASSPDKSKNIQYF
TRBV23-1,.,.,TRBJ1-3,TGCGCCAGCAGTCCCGTTGAAGGGGGAGCCACCTCTGGAAACACCATATATTTT,CASSPVEGGATSGNTIYF
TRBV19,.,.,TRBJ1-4,TGTGCCAGTAAACATAATGAAAAACTGTTTTTT,CASKHNEKLFF
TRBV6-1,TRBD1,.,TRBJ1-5,TGTGCCAGCAGTGATGGGACAGTTTTTAGCAATCAGCCCCAGCATTTT,CASSDGTVFSNQPQHF
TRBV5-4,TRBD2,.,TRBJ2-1,TGTGCCAGCAGCCTAGCGGGAGCCAGCTCCTACAATGAGCAGTTCTTC,CASSLAGASSYNEQFF
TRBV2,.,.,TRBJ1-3,TGTGCCAGCAGTGAAAGGGGACACGAGTACTCTGGAAACACCATATATTTT,CASSERGHEYSGNTIYF
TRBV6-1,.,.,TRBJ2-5,TGTGCCAGCAGTGAAGCCGGGGAGACCCAGTACTTC,CASSEAGETQYF
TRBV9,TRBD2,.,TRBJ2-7,TGTGCCAGCAGCGTTAATAGCGGGAGCTCCGACGAGCAGTACTTC,CASSVNSGSSDEQYF
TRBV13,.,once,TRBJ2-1,TGTGCCAGCAGCTTAACTCTGCCTGTTAACAATGAGCAGTTCTTC,CASSLTLPVNNEQFF
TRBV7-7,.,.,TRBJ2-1,TGTGCTAGCAGCACGAGCGGTATCTACAATGAGCAGTTCTTC,CASSTSGIYNEQFF
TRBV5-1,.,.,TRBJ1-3,TGCGCCAGCGGAGGGAACGAAGACACCATATATTTT,CASGGNEDTIYF
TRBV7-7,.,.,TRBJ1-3,TGTGCTAGCAGCTTAGGACACGGAAACACCATATATTTT,CASSLGHGNTIYF
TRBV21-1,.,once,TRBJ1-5,TGTGCCAGCAGCCCTCTTGGACGGGCGGGCCATCAGCCCCAGCATTTT,CASSPLGRAGHQPQHF
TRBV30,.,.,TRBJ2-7,TGTGCCTGCCAAGCGGGCTCCTACGAGCAGTACTTC,CACQAGSYEQYF
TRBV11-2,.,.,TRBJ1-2,TGTGCCAGCAGCTTAGCGGGGAACTATGGCTACACCTTC,CASSLAGNYGYTF
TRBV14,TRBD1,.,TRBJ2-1,TGTGCCAGCAGCCTCAAAAACGACAGGGGCCCCTACAATGAGCAGTTCTTC,CASSLKNDRGPYNEQFF
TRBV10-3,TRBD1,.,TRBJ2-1,TGTGCCACATGTTACAGGGGTGACAATGAGCAGTTCTTC,CATCYRGDNEQFF
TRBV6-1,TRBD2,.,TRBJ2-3,TGTGCCAGCAGGCCTAGCGGGAGAGGGGTAGATACGCAGTATTTT,CASRPSGRGVDTQYF
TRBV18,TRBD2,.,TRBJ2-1,TGTGCCAGCTCACCACCGGACGGGAGGTCCTACAATGAGCAGTTCTTC,CASSPPDGRSYNEQFF
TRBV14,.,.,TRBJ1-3,TGTGCCAGCAGTCCAGCAGGCGGAAACACCATATATTTT,CASSPAGGNTIYF
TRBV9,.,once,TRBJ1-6,TGTGCCAGCAGCCCTACAGGGATGAGATCACCCCTCCACTTT,CASSPTGMRSPLHF
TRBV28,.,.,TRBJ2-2,TGTGCCAGCAGTACCCGGGACACGAACACCGGGGAGCTGTTTTTT,CASSTRDTNTGELFF
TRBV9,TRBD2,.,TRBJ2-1,TGTGCCAGCAGCTTTAGCGGGAGCATGAACAATGAGCAGTTCTTC,CASSFSGSMNNEQFF
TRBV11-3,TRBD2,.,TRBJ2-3,TGTGCCAGCAGCTCCCTAGCGGGAAGCACAGATACGCAGTATTTT,CASSSLAGSTDTQYF
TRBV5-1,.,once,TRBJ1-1,TGCGCCAGCAGCTTGAGCGGCAGGGGGAACACTGAAGCTTTCTTT,CASSLSGRGNTEAFF
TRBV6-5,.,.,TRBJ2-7,TGTGCCAGCAGGGACAGCAAGCGAGTCTACGAGCAGTACTTC,CASRDSKRVYEQYF
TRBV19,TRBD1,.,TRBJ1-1,TGTGCCAGTAGTCCTCCCGTGGGACAGCGGAACACTGAAGCTTTCTTT,CASSPPVGQRNTEAFF
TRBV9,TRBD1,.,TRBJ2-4,TGTGCCATTCTGGGGAGACAGGGATCCAAAAACATTCAGTACTTC,CAILGRQGSKNIQYF
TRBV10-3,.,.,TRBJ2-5,TGTGCCATCAGTGAGCCGCAAGAGACCCAGTACTTC,CAISEPQETQYF
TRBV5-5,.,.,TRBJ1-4,TGTGCCAGCAGCGGGCAGACCAGGGGTCCGACTAATGAAAAACTGTTTTTT,CASSGQTRGPTNEKLFF
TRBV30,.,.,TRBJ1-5,TGTGCCTGGAGTGGGGGTGGGCCAGGGAATCAGCCCCAGCATTTT,CAWSGGGPGNQPQHF
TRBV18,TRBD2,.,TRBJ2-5,TGTGCCAGCTCACCACCCTCCACAGGGGCGGATAGCGGGGGGTTTCAAGAGACCCAGTACTTC,CASSPPSTGADSGGFQETQYF
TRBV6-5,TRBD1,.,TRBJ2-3,TGTGCCAGCAGTTACGGGACAGGGCCCACAGATACGCAGTATTTT,CASSYGTGPTDTQYF
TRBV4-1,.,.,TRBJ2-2,TGCGCCAGCAGGACCCAGGCGGGGATCACCGGGGAGCTGTTTTTT,CASRTQAGITGELFF